Presented here are 2 T cell receptor beta chains from one specimen sequenced in a study of vaccination effects on CD4 cells after COVID-19. Clones were sequenced by immunoSEQ multiplex PCR, and TCRdb holds only the in-frame ones, with some missing. The sample has approximately 31,000 clones; roughly two thirds are singletons. Antigen-specific CD4+ T cells were expanded with viral peptide pools in the ViraFEST assay before sequencing. Isolation of CD4+ T cells took place after less than twelve days of culture. Either the BNT162b2 or mRNA-1273 vaccine was given to participants in two doses. For these receptors, no antigen is known. The sequences come from CD4+ T cells from PBMCs cultured with HCoV-229E spike peptides, collected after COVID-19 vaccination. The receptors come from a human donor who received a COVID-19 vaccine.

The V call is TRBV7-8, the J call TRBJ1-5; TRBD1 agrees at 8 bases. This CDR3 is 16 amino acids long. With V trimmed by 2 bases and J by 3 bases, 6 bases remained unmatched. Germline assignment: CDR1 SGHVS and CDR2 FQNEAQ. CDR3 sequence (DNA): TGTGCCAGCAGCTTAATCGACAGGGGAAACAATCAGCCCCAGCATTTT. The encoded protein is CASSLIDRGNNQPQHF.

The rearrangement joins TRBV11-3 to TRBJ2-1; 7 nucleotides line up with TRBD2. This CDR3 spans 13 amino acids. V gave up 5 bases and J gave up 8 bases; unmatched junction bases: 6. Germline assignment: CDR1 SGHNT and CDR2 YENEEA. The CDR3 nucleotides are TGTGCCAGCAGCAGGACTAGTAGCCATGAGCAGTTCTTC. Its protein product is CASSRTSSHEQFF.